The present T cell receptor (beta chain) was sequenced within a study of long-term antiretroviral therapy in people with HIV. Details on this clone: Its antigen remains unidentified.

The germline V gene encodes CDR1 SGHRS and CDR2 YFSETQ. The CDR3 is made up of 15 amino acids. Trimming left V 1 base short and J 3 bases short, with 10 bases between. Researchers secured at least one pre-ART and at least two post-ART PBMC samples from each donor. The immunoSEQ assay was v3.0, run at survey level. Data came from immunoSEQ multiplex PCR; TCRdb stores just in-frame clones and leaves some out. The sample has about 20,000 clones; approximately 83% are singletons. The study's findings and limits: The ART regimens used between the mid-2000s and the late 2010s may be less effective than current ones. Repertoires looked antigen-experienced, with only a slight naive shift after ART. The data indicate that diversity increased after ART but remained below transplant donor controls.

This chain connects TRBV5-1 to TRBJ2-2; a weak D match, TRBD1 (5 bases). The sequencing here drew on unsorted PBMCs, taken 1.2 years after starting antiretroviral therapy. This TCR was sampled from a woman between 40 and 55 years old with HIV. The CDR3 DNA follows: TGCGCCAGCAGCTTGAGGACACCCTACACCGGGGAGCTGTTTTTT. This gives the protein CASSLRTPYTGELFF.